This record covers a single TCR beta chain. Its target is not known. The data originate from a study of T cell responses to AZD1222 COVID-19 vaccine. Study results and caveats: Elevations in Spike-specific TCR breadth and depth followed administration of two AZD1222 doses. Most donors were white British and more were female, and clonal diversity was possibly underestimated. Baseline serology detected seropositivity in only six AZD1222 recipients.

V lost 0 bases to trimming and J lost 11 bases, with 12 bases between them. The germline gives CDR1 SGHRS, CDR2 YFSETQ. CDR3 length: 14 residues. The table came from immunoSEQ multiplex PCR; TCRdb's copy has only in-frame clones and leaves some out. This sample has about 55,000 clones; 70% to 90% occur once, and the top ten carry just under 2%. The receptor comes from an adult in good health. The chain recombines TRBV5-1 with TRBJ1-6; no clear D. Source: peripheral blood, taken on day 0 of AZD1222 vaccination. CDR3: CASSLGGFGAPLHF. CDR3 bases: TGCGCCAGCAGCTTGGGAGGGTTCGGGGCACCCCTCCACTTT.